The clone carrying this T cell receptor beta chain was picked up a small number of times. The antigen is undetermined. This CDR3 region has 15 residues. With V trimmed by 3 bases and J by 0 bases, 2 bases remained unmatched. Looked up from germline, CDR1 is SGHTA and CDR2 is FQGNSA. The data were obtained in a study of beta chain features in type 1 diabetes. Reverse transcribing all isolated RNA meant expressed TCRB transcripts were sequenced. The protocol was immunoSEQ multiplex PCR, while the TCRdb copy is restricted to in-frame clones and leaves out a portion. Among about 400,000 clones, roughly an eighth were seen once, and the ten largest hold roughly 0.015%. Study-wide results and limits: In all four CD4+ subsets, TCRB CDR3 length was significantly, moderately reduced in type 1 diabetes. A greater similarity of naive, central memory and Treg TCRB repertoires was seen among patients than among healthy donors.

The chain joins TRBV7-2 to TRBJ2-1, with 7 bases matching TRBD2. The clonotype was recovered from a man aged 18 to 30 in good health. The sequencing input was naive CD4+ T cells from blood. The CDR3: CASSLSGNSYNEQFF. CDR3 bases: TGTGCCAGCAGCTTGAGCGGGAACTCCTACAATGAGCAGTTCTTC.